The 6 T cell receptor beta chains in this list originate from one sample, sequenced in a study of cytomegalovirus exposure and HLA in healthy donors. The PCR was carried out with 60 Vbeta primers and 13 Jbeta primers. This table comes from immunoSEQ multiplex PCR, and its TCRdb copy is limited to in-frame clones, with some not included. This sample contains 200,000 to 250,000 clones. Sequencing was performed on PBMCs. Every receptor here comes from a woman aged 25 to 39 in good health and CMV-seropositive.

The CDR3 nucleotides are TGTGCCAGCAGCTTCCTTCCGGGTGAAAAACTGTTTTTT. Its translation is CASSFLPGEKLFF. The V gene is TRBV5-4, the J gene TRBJ1-4; D remains unclear. The CDR3 loop spans 13 amino acids. The ends were cut back, 2 bases at V and 7 bases at J, with 9 bases in the middle. Germline V gene sequence: CDR1 SGHNT, CDR2 YYREEE (reference sequence).

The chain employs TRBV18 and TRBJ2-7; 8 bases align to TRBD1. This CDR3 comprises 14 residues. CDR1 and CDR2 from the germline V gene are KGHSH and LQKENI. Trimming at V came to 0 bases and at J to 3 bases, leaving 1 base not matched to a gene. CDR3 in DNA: TGTGCCAGCTCACCACCGGGACAGGACTACGAGCAGTACTTC. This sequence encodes CASSPPGQDYEQYF.

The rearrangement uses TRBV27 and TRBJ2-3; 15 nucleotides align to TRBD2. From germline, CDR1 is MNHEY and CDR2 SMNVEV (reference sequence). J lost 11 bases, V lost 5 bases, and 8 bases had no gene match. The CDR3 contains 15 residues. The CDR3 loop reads CASSPGTSGGRGQYF. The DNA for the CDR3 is TGTGCCAGCAGTCCTGGGACTAGCGGGGGGCGAGGGCAGTATTTT.

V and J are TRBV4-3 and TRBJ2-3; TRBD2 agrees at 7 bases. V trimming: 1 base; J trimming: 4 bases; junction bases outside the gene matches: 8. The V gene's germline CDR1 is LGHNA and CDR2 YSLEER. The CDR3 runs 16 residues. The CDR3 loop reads CASSQVGRGSADTQYF. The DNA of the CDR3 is TGCGCCAGCAGCCAAGTTGGCCGCGGGAGCGCAGATACGCAGTATTTT.

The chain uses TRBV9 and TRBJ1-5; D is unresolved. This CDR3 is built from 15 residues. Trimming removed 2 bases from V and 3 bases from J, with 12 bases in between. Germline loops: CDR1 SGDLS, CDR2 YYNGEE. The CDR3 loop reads CASSVSGSPNQPQHF. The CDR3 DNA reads TGTGCCAGCAGCGTGTCCGGGTCTCCCAATCAGCCCCAGCATTTT.

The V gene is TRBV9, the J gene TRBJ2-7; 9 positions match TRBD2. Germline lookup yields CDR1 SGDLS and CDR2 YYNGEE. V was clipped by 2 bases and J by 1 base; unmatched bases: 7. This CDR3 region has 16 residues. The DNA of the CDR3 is TGTGCCAGCAGCGTTCAACCGGGACTAGCTTCCTACGAGCAGTACTTC. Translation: CASSVQPGLASYEQYF. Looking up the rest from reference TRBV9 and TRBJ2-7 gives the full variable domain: DSGVTQTPKHLITATGQRVTLRCSPRSGDLSVYWYQQSLDQGLQFLIQYYNGEERAKGNILERFSAQQFPDLHSELNLSSLELGDSALYFCASSVQPGLASYEQYFGPGTRLTVT.